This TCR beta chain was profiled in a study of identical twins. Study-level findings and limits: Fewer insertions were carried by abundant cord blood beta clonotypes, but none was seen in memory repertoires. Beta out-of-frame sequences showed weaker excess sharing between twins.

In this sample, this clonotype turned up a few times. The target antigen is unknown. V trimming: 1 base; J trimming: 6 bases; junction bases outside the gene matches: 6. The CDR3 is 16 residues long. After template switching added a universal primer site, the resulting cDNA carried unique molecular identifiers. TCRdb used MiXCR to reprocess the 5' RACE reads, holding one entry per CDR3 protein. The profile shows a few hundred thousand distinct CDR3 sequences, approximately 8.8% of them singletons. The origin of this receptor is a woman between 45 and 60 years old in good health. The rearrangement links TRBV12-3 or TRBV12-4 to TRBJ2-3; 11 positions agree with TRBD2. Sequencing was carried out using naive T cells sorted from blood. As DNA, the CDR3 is TGTGCCAGCAGTTTAGATGCCGGGACTAGCGGCGATACGCAGTATTTT. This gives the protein CASSLDAGTSGDTQYF.